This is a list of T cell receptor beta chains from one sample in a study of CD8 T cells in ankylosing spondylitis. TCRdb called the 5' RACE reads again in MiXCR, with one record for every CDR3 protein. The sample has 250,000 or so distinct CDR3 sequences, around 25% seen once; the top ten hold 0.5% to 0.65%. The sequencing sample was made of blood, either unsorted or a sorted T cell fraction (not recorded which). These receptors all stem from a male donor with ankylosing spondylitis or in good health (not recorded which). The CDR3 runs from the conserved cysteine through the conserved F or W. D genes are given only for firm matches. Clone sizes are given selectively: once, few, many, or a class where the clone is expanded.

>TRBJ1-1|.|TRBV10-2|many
CASSESGLNTEAFF
TGCGCCAGCAGTGAGTCGGGCCTGAACACTGAAGCTTTCTTT
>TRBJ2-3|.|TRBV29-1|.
CSVSRGRADTQYF
TGCAGCGTTTCTAGGGGTAGGGCAGATACGCAGTATTTT
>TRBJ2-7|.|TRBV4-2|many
CASSLSGSYYEQYF
TGTGCCAGCAGCCTTTCGGGATCTTACTACGAGCAGTACTTC
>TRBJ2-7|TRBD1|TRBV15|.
CATSRVRDSRYEQYF
TGTGCCACCAGCAGAGTTCGGGACAGCAGGTACGAGCAGTACTTC
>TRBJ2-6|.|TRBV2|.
CASSGAGNVLTF
TGTGCCAGCAGTGGAGCCGGGAACGTCCTGACTTTC
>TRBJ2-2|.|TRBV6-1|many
CASRLGFTGELFF
TGTGCCAGCAGACTGGGTTTCACCGGGGAGCTGTTTTTT
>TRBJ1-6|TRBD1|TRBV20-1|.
CSARSLDRGDDSPLHF
TGCAGTGCTAGATCGCTGGACAGGGGGGACGATTCACCCCTCCACTTT
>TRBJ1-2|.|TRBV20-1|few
CSASLANYGYTF
TGCAGTGCTAGTTTGGCTAACTATGGCTACACCTTC
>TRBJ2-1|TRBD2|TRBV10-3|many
CAITRTSLHNEQFF
TGTGCCATCACCAGGACTAGCTTACACAATGAGCAGTTCTTC
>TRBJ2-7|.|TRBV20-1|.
CSATRERRVSEQYF
TGCAGTGCCACCAGGGAACGAAGGGTGAGCGAGCAGTACTTC
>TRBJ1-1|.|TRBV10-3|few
CAITGGKNTEAFF
TGTGCCATCACGGGGGGAAAGAACACTGAAGCTTTCTTT
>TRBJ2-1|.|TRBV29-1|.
CRVGATPEQFF
TGCAGAGTTGGGGCGACACCTGAGCAGTTCTTC
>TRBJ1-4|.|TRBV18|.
CASSPRLDNEKLFF
TGTGCCAGCTCACCAAGGTTAGATAATGAAAAACTGTTTTTT
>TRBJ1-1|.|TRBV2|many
CASSGTGAEAFF
TGTGCCAGCAGTGGGACCGGGGCGGAAGCTTTCTTT
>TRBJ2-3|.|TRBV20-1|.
CSAESGGNTQYF
TGCAGTGCGGAATCGGGTGGAAATACGCAGTATTTT
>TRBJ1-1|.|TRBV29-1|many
CSVVSDTEAFF
TGCAGCGTTGTGTCCGATACTGAAGCTTTCTTT
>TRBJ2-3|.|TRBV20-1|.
CSARRAGSTDTQYF
TGCAGTGCTAGACGAGCGGGTAGCACAGATACGCAGTATTTT
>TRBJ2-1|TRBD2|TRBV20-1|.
CSAIPTSGGNEQFF
TGCAGTGCTATACCGACTAGCGGGGGGAATGAGCAGTTCTTC
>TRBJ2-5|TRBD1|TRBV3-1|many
CASSQGTGVETQYF
TGTGCCAGCAGCCAAGGGACAGGGGTAGAGACCCAGTACTTC
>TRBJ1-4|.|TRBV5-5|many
CASSLLGDEKLFF
TGTGCCAGCAGCTTGTTGGGCGACGAAAAACTGTTTTTT
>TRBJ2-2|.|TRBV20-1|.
CSAAGQSTGELFF
TGCAGTGCGGCGGGACAGAGCACCGGGGAGCTGTTTTTT
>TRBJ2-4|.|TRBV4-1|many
CASSHPQGGLAKNIQYF
TGCGCCAGCAGCCACCCTCAGGGTGGCCTAGCCAAAAACATTCAGTACTTC
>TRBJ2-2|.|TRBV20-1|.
CSARVEVQGNTGELFF
TGCAGTGCTAGAGTAGAAGTACAGGGAAACACCGGGGAGCTGTTTTTT
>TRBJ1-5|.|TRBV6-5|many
CASSYWAENQPQHF
TGTGCCAGCAGTTACTGGGCGGAGAATCAGCCCCAGCATTTT
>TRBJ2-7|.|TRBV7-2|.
CASSSASGVAYEQYF
TGTGCCAGCAGCTCCGCGAGCGGCGTTGCCTACGAGCAGTACTTC
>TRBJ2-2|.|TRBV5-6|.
CASSLVGTIGTGELFF
TGTGCCAGCAGCTTGGTCGGGACAATCGGCACCGGGGAGCTGTTTTTT
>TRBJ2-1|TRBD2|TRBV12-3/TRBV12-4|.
CASSLSGGGAQQFF
TGTGCCAGCAGTTTGTCCGGCGGGGGGGCTCAGCAGTTCTTC
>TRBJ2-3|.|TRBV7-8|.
CASSLPADTQYF
TGTGCCAGCAGCTTACCCGCGGATACGCAGTATTTT
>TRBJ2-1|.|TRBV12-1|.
CASSLPIQGGHNEQFF
TGTGCCAGCAGCTTGCCCATACAGGGGGGCCACAATGAGCAGTTCTTC
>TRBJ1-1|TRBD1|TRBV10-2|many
CASIQGMNTEAFF
TGCGCCAGCATACAGGGGATGAACACTGAAGCTTTCTTT
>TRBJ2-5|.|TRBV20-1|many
CSARAEPQETQYF
TGCAGTGCTAGAGCGGAGCCACAAGAGACCCAGTACTTC
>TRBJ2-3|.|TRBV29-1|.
CSVCRSFTDTQYF
TGCAGCGTTTGCCGGAGCTTCACAGATACGCAGTATTTT
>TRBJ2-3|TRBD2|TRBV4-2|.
CASSPYTGGVANTQYF
TGTGCCAGCAGCCCATACACGGGGGGGGTCGCAAATACGCAGTATTTT
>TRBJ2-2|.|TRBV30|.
CAWRATGNGELFF
TGTGCCTGGAGGGCTACAGGGAACGGGGAGCTGTTTTTT
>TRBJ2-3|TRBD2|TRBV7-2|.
CASRLAGAVTDTQYF
TGTGCCAGCCGGCTAGCGGGGGCCGTCACAGATACGCAGTATTTT
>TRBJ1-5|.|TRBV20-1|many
CSASPYSNQPQHF
TGCAGTGCCTCACCTTATAGCAATCAGCCCCAGCATTTT
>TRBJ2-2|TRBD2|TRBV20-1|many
CSADAGANTGELFF
TGCAGTGCTGATGCGGGGGCGAACACCGGGGAGCTGTTTTTT
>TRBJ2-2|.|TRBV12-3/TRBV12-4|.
CASSQQGSGGELFF
TGTGCCAGCAGCCAACAGGGTTCCGGCGGGGAGCTGTTTTTT
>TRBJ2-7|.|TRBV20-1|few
CSARQGFTYEQYF
TGCAGTGCTAGGCAAGGGTTTACCTACGAGCAGTACTTC
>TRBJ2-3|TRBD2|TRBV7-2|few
CASSLRGGEGQYF
TGTGCCAGCAGCTTACGAGGCGGGGAGGGGCAGTATTTT
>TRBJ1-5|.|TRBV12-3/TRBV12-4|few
CASSLEQGAPQHF
TGTGCCAGCAGTTTGGAACAGGGTGCGCCCCAGCATTTT
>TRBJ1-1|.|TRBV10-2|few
CASSELGGNTEAFF
TGCGCCAGCAGTGAGTTGGGGGGAAACACTGAAGCTTTCTTT
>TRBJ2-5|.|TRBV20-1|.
CSAQRPGQETQYF
TGCAGTGCGCAGAGGCCAGGACAAGAGACCCAGTACTTC
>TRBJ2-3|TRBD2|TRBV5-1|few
CASSLEGGGTTDTQYF
TGCGCCAGCAGCTTGGAGGGCGGGGGGACCACAGATACGCAGTATTTT
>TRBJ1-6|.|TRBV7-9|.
CASSLGGYTDSPLHF
TGTGCCAGCAGCTTAGGAGGGTATACGGATTCACCCCTCCACTTT
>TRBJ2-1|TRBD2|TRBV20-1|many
CSAGPGLARRGEQFF
TGCAGTGCTGGCCCGGGACTAGCGAGAAGGGGTGAGCAGTTCTTC
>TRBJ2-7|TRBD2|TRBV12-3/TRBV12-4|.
CASSTNSGGAYEQYF
TGTGCCAGCAGCACGAATAGCGGGGGGGCCTACGAGCAGTACTTC
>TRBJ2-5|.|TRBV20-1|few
CSARDTRGETQYF
TGCAGTGCTAGAGATACCCGGGGAGAGACCCAGTACTTC
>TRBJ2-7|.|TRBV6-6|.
CASRALPGSYGEQYF
TGTGCCAGCAGAGCCCTCCCAGGGAGCTACGGGGAGCAGTACTTC
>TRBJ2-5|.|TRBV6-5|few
CASSYEYRETQYF
TGTGCCAGCAGTTACGAGTACCGAGAGACCCAGTACTTC